This TCR beta chain is drawn from a study of blood T cell repertoires in COVID-19 (dated by TCRdb to the early 2020s). Regarding the complete study: Samples covering the acute and convalescent phases of COVID-19 were provided by collaborators in the United States, Italy and Spain. The prospective study material was composed of cDNA or gDNA derived from T cells, B-cell-depleted T cells, or PBMCs. The dataset comprised deeply sampled blood TCRbeta repertoires from subjects exposed to, actively infected with, or recovered from COVID-19. A freely available public database, intended as a resource for researchers studying the immune response to SARS-CoV-2, is where the repertoires were released. Samples were obtained from the ongoing ImmuneRACE study (first 160 participants) and from 1,200 or so subjects provided by 6 global collaborators. Nearly every sample came with metadata listing a de-identified subject ID, COVID-19 status, age in years and sex. Where available, HLA class I and class II types were taken from metadata supplied by the sample provider and were not determined by assay-based typing.

Note on this clone: It lacks a known antigen. Base quality data are lacking; no much larger clone is found one base away.

Summary of the overall study and its limitations: The amount of clinical and demographic metadata varied by source and participant and was provided uncurated.

From the cysteine through the phenylalanine, the CDR3 covers 15 amino acids. Only the CDR3 DNA stays, 45 bases, in frame from base 1. Trimmed from V: 6 bases; trimmed from J: 5 bases; junction bases lacking a gene match: 9. In the germline V gene, CDR1 corresponds to KGHDR and CDR2 to SFDVKD. TCRbeta CDR3 regions were amplified from genomic DNA by means of the immunoSEQ Assay, a bias-controlled multiplex PCR. As for the authors' bioinformatics: The number of nucleated cells in each sample was estimated by amplification of reference gene primers within the assay. To quantify the absolute abundance of each unique TCRbeta CDR3 rearrangement, sequence reads were collapsed and filtered. For each sample, productive Simpson clonality was calculated as the square root of Simpson's diversity index over productive rearrangements. What TCRdb holds here is the immuneACCESS table cut down to in-frame rearrangements. Part of the clones is not present; checked against another copy, under half of the missing clones reflect an unresolved V gene, and the others are unexplained. V and J calls and clone size are as listed in that table; D and trimming were resolved from the DNA. The sample table records about 130,000 clones; roughly nine tenths of these occur just once. The ten biggest clones cover about 4% of the sample.

Each collaborating institution followed its own protocols to collect whole blood in K2EDTA tubes. For TCRbeta analysis, collaborator samples were shipped as frozen whole blood, as isolated PBMCs, or as DNA extracted from either sample type. The source is a man aged 45-60 years with active COVID-19. The sample taken for sequencing was peripheral blood. The chain was built from TRBV24-1 and TRBJ2-5, with 9 bases in between that match TRBD1. The encoded CDR3 is CATSSSSGTGETQYF. The DNA sequence is TGTGCCACCAGTTCATCGTCCGGGACAGGGGAGACCCAGTACTTC.